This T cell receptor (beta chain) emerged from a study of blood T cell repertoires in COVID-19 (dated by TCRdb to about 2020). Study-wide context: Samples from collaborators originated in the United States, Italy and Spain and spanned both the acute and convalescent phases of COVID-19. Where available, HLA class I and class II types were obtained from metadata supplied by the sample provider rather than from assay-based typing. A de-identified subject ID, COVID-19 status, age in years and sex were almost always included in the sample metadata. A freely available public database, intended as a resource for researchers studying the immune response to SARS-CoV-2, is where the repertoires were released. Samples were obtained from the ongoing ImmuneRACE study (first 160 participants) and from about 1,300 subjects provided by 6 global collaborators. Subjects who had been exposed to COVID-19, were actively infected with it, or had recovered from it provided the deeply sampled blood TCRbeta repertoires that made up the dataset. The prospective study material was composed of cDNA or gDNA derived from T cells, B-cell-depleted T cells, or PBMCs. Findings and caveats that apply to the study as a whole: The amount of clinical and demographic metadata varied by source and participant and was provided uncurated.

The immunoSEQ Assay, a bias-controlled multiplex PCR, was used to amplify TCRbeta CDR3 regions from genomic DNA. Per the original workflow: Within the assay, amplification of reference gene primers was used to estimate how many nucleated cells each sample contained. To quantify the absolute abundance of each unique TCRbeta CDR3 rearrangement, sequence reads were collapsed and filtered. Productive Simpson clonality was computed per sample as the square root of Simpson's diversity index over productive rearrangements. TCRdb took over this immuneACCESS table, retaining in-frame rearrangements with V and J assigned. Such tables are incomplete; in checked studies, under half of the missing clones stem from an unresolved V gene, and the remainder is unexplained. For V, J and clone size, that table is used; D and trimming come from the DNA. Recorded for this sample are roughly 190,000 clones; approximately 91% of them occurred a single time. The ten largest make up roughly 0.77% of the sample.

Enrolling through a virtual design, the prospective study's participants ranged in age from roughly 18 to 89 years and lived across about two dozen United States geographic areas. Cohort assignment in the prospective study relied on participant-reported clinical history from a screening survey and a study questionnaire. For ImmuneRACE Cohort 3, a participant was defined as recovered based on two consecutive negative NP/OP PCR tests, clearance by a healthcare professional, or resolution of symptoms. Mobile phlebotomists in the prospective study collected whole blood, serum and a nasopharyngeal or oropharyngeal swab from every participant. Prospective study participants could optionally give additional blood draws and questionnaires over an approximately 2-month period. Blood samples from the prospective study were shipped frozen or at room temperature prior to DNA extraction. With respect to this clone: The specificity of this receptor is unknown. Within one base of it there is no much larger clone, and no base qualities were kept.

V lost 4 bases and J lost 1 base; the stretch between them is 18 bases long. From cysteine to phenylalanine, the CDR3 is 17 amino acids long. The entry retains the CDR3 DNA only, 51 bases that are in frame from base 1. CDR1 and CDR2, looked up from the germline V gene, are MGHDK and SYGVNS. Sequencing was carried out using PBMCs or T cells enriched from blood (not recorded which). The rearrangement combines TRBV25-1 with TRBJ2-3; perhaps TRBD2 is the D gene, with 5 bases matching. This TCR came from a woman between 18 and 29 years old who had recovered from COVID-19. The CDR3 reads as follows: CASSGPTTREGTDTQYF. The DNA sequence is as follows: TGTGCCAGCAGTGGGCCGACTACTCGAGAGGGCACAGATACGCAGTATTTT.